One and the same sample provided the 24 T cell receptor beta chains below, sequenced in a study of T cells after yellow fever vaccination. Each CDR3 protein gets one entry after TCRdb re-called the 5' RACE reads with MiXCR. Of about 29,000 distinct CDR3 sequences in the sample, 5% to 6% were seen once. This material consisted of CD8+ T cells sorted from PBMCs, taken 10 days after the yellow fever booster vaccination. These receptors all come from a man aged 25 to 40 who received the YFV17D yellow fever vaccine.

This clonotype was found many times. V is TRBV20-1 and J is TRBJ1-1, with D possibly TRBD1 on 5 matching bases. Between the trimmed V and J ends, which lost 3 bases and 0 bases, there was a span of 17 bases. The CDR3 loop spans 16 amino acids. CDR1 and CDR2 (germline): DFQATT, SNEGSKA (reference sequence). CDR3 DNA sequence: TGCAGTGCTAGTGTGGACACCACTTCCATGAACACTGAAGCTTTCTTT. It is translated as CSASVDTTSMNTEAFF.

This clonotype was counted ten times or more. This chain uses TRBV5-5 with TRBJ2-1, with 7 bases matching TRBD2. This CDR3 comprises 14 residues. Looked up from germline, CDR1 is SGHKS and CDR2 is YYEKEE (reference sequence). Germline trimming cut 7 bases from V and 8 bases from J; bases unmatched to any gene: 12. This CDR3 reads CASRREGGPDEQFF. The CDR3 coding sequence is TGTGCCAGCCGAAGGGAGGGAGGGCCCGATGAGCAGTTCTTC. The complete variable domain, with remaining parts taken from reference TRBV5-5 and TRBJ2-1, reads DAGVTQSPTHLIKTRGQQVTLRCSPISGHKSVSWYQQVLGQGPQFIFQYYEKEERGRGNFPDRFSARQFPNYSSELNVNALLLGDSALYLCASRREGGPDEQFFGPGTRLTVL.

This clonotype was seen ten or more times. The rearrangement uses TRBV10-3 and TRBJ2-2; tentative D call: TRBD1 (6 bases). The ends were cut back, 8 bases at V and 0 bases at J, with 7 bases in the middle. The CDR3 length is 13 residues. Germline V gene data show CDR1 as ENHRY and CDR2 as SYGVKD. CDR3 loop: CAIEGANTGELFF. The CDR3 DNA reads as TGTGCCATCGAGGGGGCGAACACCGGGGAGCTGTTTTTT.

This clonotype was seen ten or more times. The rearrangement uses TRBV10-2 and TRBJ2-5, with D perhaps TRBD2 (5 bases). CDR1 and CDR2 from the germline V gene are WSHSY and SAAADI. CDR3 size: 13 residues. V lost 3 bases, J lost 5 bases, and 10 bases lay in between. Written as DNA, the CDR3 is TGCGCCAGCAGTGACGGCCTAGCTGAGACCCAGTACTTC. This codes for CASSDGLAETQYF.

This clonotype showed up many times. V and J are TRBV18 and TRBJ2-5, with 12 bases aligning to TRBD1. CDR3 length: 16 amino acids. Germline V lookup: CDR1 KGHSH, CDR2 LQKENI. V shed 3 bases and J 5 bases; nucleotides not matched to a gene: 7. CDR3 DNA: TGTGCCAGCTCACCGGGGGACAGGGGGCCGTTGGAGACCCAGTACTTC. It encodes CASSPGDRGPLETQYF.

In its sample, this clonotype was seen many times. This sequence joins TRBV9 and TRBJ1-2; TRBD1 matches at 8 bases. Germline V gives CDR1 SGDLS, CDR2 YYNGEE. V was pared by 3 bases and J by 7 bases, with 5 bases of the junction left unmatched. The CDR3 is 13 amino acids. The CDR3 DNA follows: TGTGCCAGCAGCGACACAGGGGGTCGTGGCTACACCTTC. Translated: CASSDTGGRGYTF.

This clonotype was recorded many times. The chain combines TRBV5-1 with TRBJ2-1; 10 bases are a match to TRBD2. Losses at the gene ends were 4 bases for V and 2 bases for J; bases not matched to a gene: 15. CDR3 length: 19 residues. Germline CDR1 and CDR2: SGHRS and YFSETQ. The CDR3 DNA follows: TGCGCCAGCAGCCCGGAAGGCGGACTAGCGGTGGGGGCCTACAATGAGCAGTTCTTC. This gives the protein CASSPEGGLAVGAYNEQFF.

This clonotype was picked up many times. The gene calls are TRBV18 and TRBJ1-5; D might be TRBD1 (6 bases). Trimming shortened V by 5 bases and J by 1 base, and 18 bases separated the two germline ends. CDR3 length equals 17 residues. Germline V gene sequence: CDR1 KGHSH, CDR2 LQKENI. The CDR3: CASSEDRTLGSNQPQHF. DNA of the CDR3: TGTGCCAGCTCAGAAGACAGGACCCTTGGGAGCAATCAGCCCCAGCATTTT.

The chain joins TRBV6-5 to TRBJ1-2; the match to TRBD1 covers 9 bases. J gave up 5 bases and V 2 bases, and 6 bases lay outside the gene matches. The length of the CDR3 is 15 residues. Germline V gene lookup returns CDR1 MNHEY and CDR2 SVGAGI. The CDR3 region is CASSYGTGTWYGYTF. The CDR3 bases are TGTGCCAGCAGTTACGGGACAGGGACCTGGTATGGCTACACCTTC.

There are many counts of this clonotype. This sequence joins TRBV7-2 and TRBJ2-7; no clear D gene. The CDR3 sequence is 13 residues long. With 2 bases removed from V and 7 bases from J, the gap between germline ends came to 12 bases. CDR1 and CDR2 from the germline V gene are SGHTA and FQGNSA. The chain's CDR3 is CASSLLPAREQYF. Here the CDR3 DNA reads TGTGCCAGCAGCTTATTGCCCGCGAGGGAGCAGTACTTC.

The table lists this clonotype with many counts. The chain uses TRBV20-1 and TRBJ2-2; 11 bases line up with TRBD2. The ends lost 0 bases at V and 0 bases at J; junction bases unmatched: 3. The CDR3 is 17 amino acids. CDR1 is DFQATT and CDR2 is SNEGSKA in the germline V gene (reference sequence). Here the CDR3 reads CSARDLGLAANTGELFF. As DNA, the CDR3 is TGCAGTGCTAGAGATTTGGGACTAGCGGCGAACACCGGGGAGCTGTTTTTT.

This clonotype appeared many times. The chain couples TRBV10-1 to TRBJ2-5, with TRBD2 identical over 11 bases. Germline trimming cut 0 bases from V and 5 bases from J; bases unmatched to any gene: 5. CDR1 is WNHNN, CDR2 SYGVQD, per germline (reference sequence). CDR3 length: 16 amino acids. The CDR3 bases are TGCGCCAGCAGTGAGTCCCTAGCGGGAGGCCAGGAGACCCAGTACTTC. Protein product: CASSESLAGGQETQYF.

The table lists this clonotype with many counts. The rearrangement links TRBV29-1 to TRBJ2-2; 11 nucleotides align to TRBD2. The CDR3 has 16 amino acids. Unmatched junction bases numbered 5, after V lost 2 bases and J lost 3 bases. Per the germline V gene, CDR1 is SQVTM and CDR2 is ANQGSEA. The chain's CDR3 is CSVERLAGGYTGELFF. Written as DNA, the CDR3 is TGCAGCGTTGAAAGGCTAGCGGGAGGATACACCGGGGAGCTGTTTTTT.

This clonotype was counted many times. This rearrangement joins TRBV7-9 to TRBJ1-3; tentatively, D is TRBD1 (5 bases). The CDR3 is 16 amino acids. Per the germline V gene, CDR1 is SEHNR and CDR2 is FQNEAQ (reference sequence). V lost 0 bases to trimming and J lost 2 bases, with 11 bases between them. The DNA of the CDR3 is TGTGCCAGCAGCTTAGCGGGGCTTATCGCTGGAAACACCATATATTTT. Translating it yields CASSLAGLIAGNTIYF.

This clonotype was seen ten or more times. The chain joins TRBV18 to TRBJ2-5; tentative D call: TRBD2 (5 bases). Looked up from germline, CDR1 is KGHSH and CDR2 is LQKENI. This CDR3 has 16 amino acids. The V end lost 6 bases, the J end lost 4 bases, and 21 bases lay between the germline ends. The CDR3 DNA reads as TGTGCCAGCTCCCTGTCCGCGTGGGAGTTGGGAGAGACCCAGTACTTC. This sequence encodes CASSLSAWELGETQYF.

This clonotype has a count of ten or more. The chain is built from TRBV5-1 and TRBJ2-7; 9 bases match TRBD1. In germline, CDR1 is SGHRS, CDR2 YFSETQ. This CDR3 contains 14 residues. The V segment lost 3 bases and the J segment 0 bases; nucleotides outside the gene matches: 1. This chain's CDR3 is CASSSGQGSYEQYF. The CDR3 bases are TGCGCCAGCAGCTCGGGACAGGGCTCCTACGAGCAGTACTTC.

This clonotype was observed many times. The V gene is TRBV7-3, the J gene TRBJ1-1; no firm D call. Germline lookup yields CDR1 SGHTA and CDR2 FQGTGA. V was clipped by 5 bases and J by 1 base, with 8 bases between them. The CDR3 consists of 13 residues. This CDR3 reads CASSPGWNTEAFF. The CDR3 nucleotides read TGTGCCAGCAGCCCCGGGTGGAACACTGAAGCTTTCTTT. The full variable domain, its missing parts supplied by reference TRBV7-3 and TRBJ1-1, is GAGVSQTPSNKVTEKGKYVELRCDPISGHTALYWYRQSLGQGPEFLIYFQGTGAADDSGLPNDRFFAVRPEGSVSTLKIQRTERGDSAVYLCASSPGWNTEAFFGQGTRLTVV.

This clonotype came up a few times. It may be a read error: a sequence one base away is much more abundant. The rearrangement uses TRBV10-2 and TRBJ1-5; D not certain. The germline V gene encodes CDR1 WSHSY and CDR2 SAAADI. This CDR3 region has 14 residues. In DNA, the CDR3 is TGCGCCACAAACGGCGGGCATAGCAAACAGCCCCAGCATTTT. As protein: CATNGGHSKQPQHF.

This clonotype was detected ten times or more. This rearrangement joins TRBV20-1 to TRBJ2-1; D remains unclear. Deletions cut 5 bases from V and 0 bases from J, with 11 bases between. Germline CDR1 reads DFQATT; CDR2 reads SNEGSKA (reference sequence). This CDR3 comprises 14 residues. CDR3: CSAPTGPSYNEQFF. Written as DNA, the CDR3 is TGCAGTGCTCCGACGGGTCCCTCCTACAATGAGCAGTTCTTC.

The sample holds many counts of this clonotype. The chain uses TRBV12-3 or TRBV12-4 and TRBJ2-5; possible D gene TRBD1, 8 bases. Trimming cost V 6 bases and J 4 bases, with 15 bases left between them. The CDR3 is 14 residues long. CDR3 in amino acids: CASRQQGGRETQYF. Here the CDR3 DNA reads TGTGCCAGCAGACAACAGGGGGGGCGAGAGACCCAGTACTTC.

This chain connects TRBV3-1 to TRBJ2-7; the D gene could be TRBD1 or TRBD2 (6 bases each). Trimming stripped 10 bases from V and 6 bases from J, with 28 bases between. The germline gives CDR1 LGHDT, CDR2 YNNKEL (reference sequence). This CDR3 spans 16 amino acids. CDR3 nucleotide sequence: TGTGCCACCACCCAAGAGATCCGGGGGCCGTTCGGCGAGCAGTACTTC. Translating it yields CATTQEIRGPFGEQYF.

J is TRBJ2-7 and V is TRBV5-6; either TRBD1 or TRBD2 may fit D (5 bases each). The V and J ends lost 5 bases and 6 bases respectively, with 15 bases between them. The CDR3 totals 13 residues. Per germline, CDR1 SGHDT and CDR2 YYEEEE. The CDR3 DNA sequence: TGTGCCAGCAGACCGGGGCCCCCCTGCGAGCAGTACTTC. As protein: CASRPGPPCEQYF.

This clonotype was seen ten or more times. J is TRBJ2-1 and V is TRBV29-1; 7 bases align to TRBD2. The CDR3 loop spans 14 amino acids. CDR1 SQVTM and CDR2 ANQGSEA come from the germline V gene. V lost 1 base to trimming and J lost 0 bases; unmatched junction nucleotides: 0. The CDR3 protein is CSVEGGSSYNEQFF. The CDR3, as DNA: TGCAGCGTTGAAGGCGGGAGCTCCTACAATGAGCAGTTCTTC.

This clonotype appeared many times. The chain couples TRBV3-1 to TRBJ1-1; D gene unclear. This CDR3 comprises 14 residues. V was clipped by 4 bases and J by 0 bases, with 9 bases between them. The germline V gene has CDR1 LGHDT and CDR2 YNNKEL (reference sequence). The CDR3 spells CASSLTGMNTEAFF. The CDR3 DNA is TGTGCCAGCAGCCTGACTGGGATGAACACTGAAGCTTTCTTT.